Shown below are 30 T cell receptor beta chains from a single sample sequenced in a study of cytomegalovirus exposure and HLA in healthy donors. Amplification used 60 Vbeta primers and 13 Jbeta primers. Using immunoSEQ multiplex PCR, the repertoire was profiled, and TCRdb retains in-frame clones only, with some absent. The sample has some 130,000 clones; roughly two thirds are singletons. Sequencing was performed on PBMCs. The receptors come from a man under 40 in good health and CMV-seropositive.

This chain connects TRBV19 to TRBJ2-7, with a tentative D call TRBD1 (6 bases). There are 14 residues in the CDR3. Germline loops: CDR1 LNHDA, CDR2 SQIVND (reference sequence). Trimming took 4 bases from V and 2 from J, leaving 12 bases between them. The CDR3 region has the DNA TGTGCCAGTAGTAGGGGGCCAGGGCCCTACGAGCAGTACTTC. This translates into CASSRGPGPYEQYF.

The chain employs TRBV5-1 and TRBJ1-2; TRBD1 matches at 7 bases. The J segment lost 3 bases and the V segment lost 2 bases, leaving 7 bases of the junction unmatched. The CDR3 is 15 residues long. From germline, CDR1 is SGHRS and CDR2 YFSETQ. The CDR3 region has the DNA TGCGCCAGCAGCTTTACCGGGACAGCTGACTATGGCTACACCTTC. Translation gives CASSFTGTADYGYTF.

This sequence joins TRBV5-1 and TRBJ2-7, with 11 bases aligning to TRBD2. J lost 4 bases, V lost 4 bases, and 13 bases had no gene match. Germline V gene sequence: CDR1 SGHRS, CDR2 YFSETQ. The CDR3 length is 17 residues. In DNA, the CDR3 is TGCGCCAGCAGCCGGTCCACTAGCGGGAGTAGTGTTTACGAGCAGTACTTC. It specifies CASSRSTSGSSVYEQYF.

The chain joins TRBV6-1 to TRBJ2-7; 13 nucleotides align to TRBD2. The CDR3 consists of 15 residues. Germline trimming cut 3 bases from V and 3 bases from J; bases unmatched to any gene: 2. The germline V gene has CDR1 MNHNS and CDR2 SASEGT. CDR3 amino acids: CASSDRTSGSYEQYF. For the CDR3, the DNA is TGTGCCAGCAGTGATAGGACTAGCGGGAGCTACGAGCAGTACTTC.

With regard to this clone: Relative to the germline gene, one junction end is altered; a read error may explain this. V usage is TRBV5-4 and J usage is TRBJ1-1; D call uncertain. Germline V gene sequence: CDR1 SGHNT, CDR2 YYREEE (reference sequence). The CDR3 extends over 12 amino acids. The CDR3 DNA reads TGTGCCAGCAGCTATGACAACATTGAAGCTTTCTTT. This sequence encodes CASSYDNIEAFF.

The CDR3 here is CASSLGTDSGTEAFF. The DNA for the CDR3 is TGTGCCAGCAGTCTTGGGACAGATTCGGGGACTGAAGCTTTCTTT. The chain uses TRBV27 and TRBJ1-1; 7 positions match TRBD1. J lost 5 bases, V lost 5 bases, and 11 bases had no gene match. Germline lookup yields CDR1 MNHEY and CDR2 SMNVEV (reference sequence). The CDR3 runs to 15 residues.

This chain connects TRBV6-5 to TRBJ2-6; 8 nucleotides match TRBD2. The CDR3 is 14 amino acids. Germline CDR1 and CDR2: MNHEY and SVGAGI. The V and J ends lost 4 bases and 10 bases, in that order; junction bases with no gene match: 6. Written as DNA, the CDR3 is TGTGCCAGCAGTTCGGGAGGGCCTCAAAACGTCCTGACTTTC. It codes for CASSSGGPQNVLTF.

The V call is TRBV5-1, the J call TRBJ2-5; TRBD1 agrees at 7 bases. The better agreement between TRBJ2-7 and the DNA end casts doubt on the J call. Germline V gives CDR1 SGHRS, CDR2 YFSETQ. This CDR3 has 16 residues. CDR3 amino acids: CASSLDRGTGAYEQYF. The CDR3 DNA sequence: TGCGCCAGCAGCTTGGACAGGGGCACAGGGGCCTACGAGCAGTACTTC.

The chain links TRBV7-9 to TRBJ1-5; D call uncertain. Trimming took off 6 bases at V and 6 bases at J, with 12 bases between the two ends. Germline assignment: CDR1 SEHNR and CDR2 FQNEAQ (reference sequence). The CDR3 extends over 13 amino acids. CDR3 coding DNA: TGTGCCAGCAGTGGTCAGGTGGGTCAGCCCCAGCATTTT. This sequence encodes CASSGQVGQPQHF. Variable domain in full (rest from reference TRBV7-9 and TRBJ1-5): DTGVSQNPRHKITKRGQNVTFRCDPISEHNRLYWYRQTLGQGPEFLTYFQNEAQLEKSRLLSDRFSAERPKGSFSTLEIQRTEQGDSAMYLCASSGQVGQPQHFGDGTRLSIL.

This clone was detected only a few times. The chain is built from TRBV4-3 and TRBJ2-5; TRBD1 is a possible D gene (5 bases). This CDR3 has 16 residues. Trimming left V 2 bases short and J 3 bases short, with 16 bases between. Germline CDR1 LGHNA, CDR2 YSLEER. The CDR3 protein is CASSQWSDSYKETQYF. The CDR3 bases are TGCGCCAGCAGCCAATGGTCAGACAGCTACAAAGAGACCCAGTACTTC.

The chain employs TRBV18 and TRBJ2-5; 15 nucleotides align to TRBD2. The CDR3 is made up of 20 amino acids. J was trimmed by 4 bases and V by 3 bases; bases with no gene match: 15. Germline values: CDR1 KGHSH, CDR2 LQKENI. CDR3 sequence reads: CASSPRTSGRAGEVGETQYF. Written as DNA, the CDR3 is TGTGCCAGCTCACCGAGGACTAGCGGGAGGGCCGGGGAAGTCGGAGAGACCCAGTACTTC.

Comments on this clone: Germline is not matched at one junction end, which may reflect a read error. This sequence joins TRBV16 and TRBJ2-7; 8 nucleotides align to TRBD1. The length of the CDR3 is 13 residues. The germline V gene encodes CDR1 KGHSY and CDR2 FQNENV. CDR3 DNA sequence: TGTGCCAGCAGCCCCATCGCTGGGGACAGGCTTCGCTTC. Translating gives CASSPIAGDRLRF.

Concerning this clone: A junction boundary mismatches the germline segment, possibly from a read error. This chain joins TRBV5-1 and TRBJ2-1; 8 bases are shared with TRBD2. There are 14 residues in the CDR3. Germline loops: CDR1 SGHRS, CDR2 YFSETQ. The CDR3 spells CASSLAGGSNAQFF. CDR3 nucleotides: TGCGCCAGCAGCTTGGCGGGAGGGAGCAATGCGCAGTTCTTC.

The chain is built from TRBV4-1 and TRBJ2-5, with D possibly matching TRBD1 (6 bases). This CDR3 has 15 amino acids. Germline V gene data show CDR1 as MGHRA and CDR2 as YSYEKL. Between the trimmed V and J ends, which lost 1 base and 2 bases, there was a span of 11 bases. The CDR3 protein is CASSQVGTNQETQYF. CDR3 nucleotide sequence: TGCGCCAGCAGCCAAGTCGGGACAAATCAAGAGACCCAGTACTTC.

The chain combines TRBV10-3 with TRBJ2-2; 9 nucleotides align to TRBD1. Germline assignment: CDR1 ENHRY and CDR2 SYGVKD. After removal of 6 bases from V and 0 bases from J, the junction contained 5 bases not matched to a gene. The CDR3 sequence is 16 residues long. CDR3 residues: CAIRSRQGANTGELFF. CDR3 in DNA: TGTGCCATCAGGTCCCGACAGGGGGCGAACACCGGGGAGCTGTTTTTT.

J is TRBJ1-2 and V is TRBV28; D is perhaps TRBD1 (5 bases). The V end was cut by 1 base, the J end by 8 bases, with 11 bases between. The germline gives CDR1 MDHEN, CDR2 SYDVKM. The CDR3 runs to 13 residues. This CDR3 is CASSLSSGLGYTF. In nucleotides, the CDR3 is TGTGCCAGCAGTTTATCATCAGGGTTGGGCTACACCTTC.

Comment on this clone: Other DNA sequences of this sample code for an identical CDR3. This chain connects TRBV9 to TRBJ2-1, with TRBD2 matching over 7 bases. CDR1 and CDR2 (germline): SGDLS, YYNGEE. The CDR3 totals 15 residues. The ends lost 0 bases at V and 4 bases at J; junction bases unmatched: 4. The CDR3 here is CASSVGLAEYNEQFF. The DNA of the CDR3 is TGTGCCAGCAGCGTAGGGCTAGCGGAATACAATGAGCAGTTCTTC.

This rearrangement joins TRBV2 to TRBJ2-4; D gene ambiguous. V dropped 5 bases and J dropped 13 bases, with 9 bases sitting between them. The CDR3 has 10 residues. From germline, CDR1 is SNHLY and CDR2 FYNNEI. This chain's CDR3 is CASSTTDQYF. Here the CDR3 DNA reads TGTGCCAGCAGTACCACAGACCAGTACTTC.

This clone occurred once. In nucleotides, the CDR3 is TGCGCCAGCAGCTTTACTAGCGCATTACTCACAGATACGCAGTATTTT. Its translation: CASSFTSALLTDTQYF. V gene TRBV5-1 combines with J gene TRBJ2-3; TRBD2 aligns across 7 bases. The ends lost 2 bases at V and 2 bases at J; junction bases unmatched: 8. CDR1 is SGHRS, CDR2 YFSETQ, per germline. The CDR3 has 16 residues.

The chain links TRBV7-2 to TRBJ2-7; 9 bases match TRBD1. Germline V gene data show CDR1 as SGHTA and CDR2 as FQGNSA. The junction had 9 bases not matched to a gene; V was cut back by 5 bases and J by 1 base. The CDR3 consists of 16 residues. The CDR3 DNA reads TGTGCCAGCAGCCGTACAGGGGGCCCGAATTCCTACGAGCAGTACTTC. Amino acids: CASSRTGGPNSYEQYF.

The V and J genes are TRBV18 and TRBJ2-7, with 12 nucleotides matching TRBD2. The germline V gene has CDR1 KGHSH and CDR2 LQKENI. With 3 bases clipped from V and 7 bases from J, the junction kept 1 base outside the gene matches. The CDR3 consists of 13 residues. The CDR3 DNA follows: TGTGCCAGCTCACCTGGACTAGCGGGAGAGCAGTACTTC. Encoded protein: CASSPGLAGEQYF.

CDR3 protein: CASRGQGHTGELFF. The CDR3 DNA sequence: TGTGCCAGCAGGGGACAGGGACATACCGGGGAGCTGTTTTTT. The V and J genes are TRBV28 and TRBJ2-2, with TRBD1 identical over 9 bases. V trimming: 6 bases; J trimming: 5 bases; junction bases outside the gene matches: 4. There are 14 residues in the CDR3. Looked up from germline, CDR1 is MDHEN and CDR2 is SYDVKM.

This clone was detected once. V and J are TRBV5-6 and TRBJ2-7, with a weak D call TRBD2 (7 bases). The V gene's germline CDR1 is SGHDT and CDR2 YYEEEE. V lost 4 bases, J lost 7 bases, and 21 bases lay in between. There are 15 residues in the CDR3. The CDR3 bases are TGTGCCAGCAGCCCTTCGTCTAGGGGGAGGGGAGAGCAGTACTTC. This codes for CASSPSSRGRGEQYF. Using reference TRBV5-6 and TRBJ2-7 for the parts outside the CDR3, the full variable domain is DAGVTQSPTHLIKTRGQQVTLRCSPKSGHDTVSWYQQALGQGPQFIFQYYEEEERQRGNFPDRFSGHQFPNYSSELNVNALLLGDSALYLCASSPSSRGRGEQYFGPGTRLTVT.

The chain uses TRBV4-2 and TRBJ2-7; 8 bases map to TRBD2. J was trimmed by 1 base and V by 4 bases; bases with no gene match: 12. The CDR3 is 17 amino acids. Germline V gene data show CDR1 as LGHNA and CDR2 as YNFKEQ. CDR3 protein: CASSPRVAGGLSYEQYF. CDR3 bases: TGTGCCAGCAGCCCCCGGGTGGCGGGAGGCCTTTCCTACGAGCAGTACTTC.

J is TRBJ2-5 and V is TRBV7-9; possible D gene TRBD1, 5 bases. Germline loops: CDR1 SEHNR, CDR2 FQNEAQ (reference sequence). Trimming took 5 bases from V and 4 from J, leaving 20 bases between them. This CDR3 comprises 16 residues. Written as DNA, the CDR3 is TGTGCCAGCAGCCCAGGGCGCCTAACCTTCTCAGAGACCCAGTACTTC. Translation: CASSPGRLTFSETQYF. The complete variable domain, with remaining parts taken from reference TRBV7-9 and TRBJ2-5, reads DTGVSQNPRHKITKRGQNVTFRCDPISEHNRLYWYRQTLGQGPEFLTYFQNEAQLEKSRLLSDRFSAERPKGSFSTLEIQRTEQGDSAMYLCASSPGRLTFSETQYFGPGTRLLVL.

The rearrangement joins TRBV7-3 to TRBJ2-1; 9 nucleotides align to TRBD2. This CDR3 comprises 15 residues. The germline CDR1 and CDR2 sequences are SGHTA and FQGTGA. V shed 6 bases, J shed 8 bases, and the junction held 11 bases outside the gene matches. The CDR3 DNA follows: TGTGCCAGCAGTCTAGCGGCTAGCGGGATAGATGAGCAGTTCTTC. Its translation is CASSLAASGIDEQFF. Variable domain in full (rest from reference TRBV7-3 and TRBJ2-1): GAGVSQTPSNKVTEKGKYVELRCDPISGHTALYWYRQSLGQGPEFLIYFQGTGAADDSGLPNDRFFAVRPEGSVSTLKIQRTERGDSAVYLCASSLAASGIDEQFFGPGTRLTVL.

This clone was observed a few times. V usage is TRBV6-4 and J usage is TRBJ2-1; TRBD2 agrees at 10 bases. With 5 bases clipped from V and 6 bases from J, the junction kept 7 bases outside the gene matches. CDR3 size: 15 residues. The germline V gene has CDR1 MRHNA and CDR2 SNTAGT. DNA for the CDR3: TGTGCCAGCAGTTCCAAAGCGGGAGGGCCCAATGAGCAGTTCTTC. Its translation is CASSSKAGGPNEQFF.

This chain connects TRBV5-1 to TRBJ1-1, with D maybe TRBD1 (5 bases). CDR1 and CDR2 (germline): SGHRS, YFSETQ. Trimming removed 0 bases at V and 10 bases at J, with 13 bases between. The CDR3 is 13 amino acids. CDR3 region: CASSLEQGARAFF. CDR3 coding DNA: TGCGCCAGCAGCTTGGAGCAGGGCGCGCGAGCTTTCTTT.

The chain has TRBV13 and TRBJ1-2; 7 bases fit TRBD1. The CDR3 covers 15 residues. Trimming took 0 bases from V and 7 from J; bases not matched to a gene: 8. The germline gives CDR1 PRHDT, CDR2 FYEKMQ (reference sequence). This CDR3 is CASSLGQGVWSGYTF. The DNA of the CDR3 is TGTGCCAGCAGCTTAGGGCAGGGGGTCTGGAGTGGCTACACCTTC.

A word on this clone: Other nucleotide sequences in the sample specify the same CDR3. This chain joins TRBV5-1 and TRBJ2-7; TRBD2 aligns across 13 bases. This CDR3 is 15 amino acids long. In germline, CDR1 is SGHRS, CDR2 YFSETQ. J gave up 4 bases and V 1 base, and 2 bases lay outside the gene matches. CDR3 DNA: TGCGCCAGCAGCTTGCGGACTAGCGGGGGATACGAGCAGTACTTC. It codes for CASSLRTSGGYEQYF.